These 7 T cell receptor beta chains originate from one sample sequenced in a study of blood T cell repertoires in COVID-19. Produced via immunoSEQ multiplex PCR; TCRdb's table is partial and in-frame only. The data hold 150,000 or so clones, with about nine tenths observed a single time. Sample: peripheral blood. The source is a man aged 18 to 30 with acute or convalescent COVID-19.

The rearrangement links TRBV2 to TRBJ1-4; 10 bases agree with TRBD1. The CDR3 has 14 amino acids. Trimming at V came to 8 bases and at J to 8 bases, leaving 8 bases not matched to a gene. Germline V lookup: CDR1 SNHLY, CDR2 FYNNEI. Here the CDR3 reads CASLLDRGLEKLFF. The CDR3 DNA reads as TGTGCCAGCTTGCTCGACAGGGGGCTCGAAAAACTGTTTTTT.

The rearrangement links TRBV11-2 to TRBJ2-1; weak D call: TRBD1 (6 bases). The CDR3 totals 14 residues. Per the germline V gene, CDR1 is SGHAT and CDR2 is FQNNGV. Deletions cut 5 bases from V and 4 bases from J, with 12 bases between. The CDR3: CASSLQGRYNEQFF. CDR3 DNA sequence: TGTGCCAGCAGCCTACAGGGACGGTACAATGAGCAGTTCTTC.

This sequence joins TRBV2 and TRBJ1-4; 9 positions agree with TRBD1. CDR3 length equals 14 residues. V gave up 8 bases and J gave up 3 bases; unmatched junction bases: 4. Germline V gene data show CDR1 as SNHLY and CDR2 as FYNNEI. The CDR3 region is CASYGQGPNEKLFF. Here the CDR3 DNA reads TGTGCCAGCTACGGACAGGGGCCTAATGAAAAACTGTTTTTT.

The chain uses TRBV18 and TRBJ1-5; 7 nucleotides agree with TRBD1. Germline CDR1 is KGHSH and CDR2 is LQKENI. The CDR3 spans 15 residues. J lost 7 bases, V lost 3 bases, and 9 bases had no gene match. CDR3 DNA sequence: TGTGCCAGCTCACCGGTCTCGGGACAGCTACAGCCCCAGCATTTT. The encoded protein is CASSPVSGQLQPQHF.

The V and J genes are TRBV3-1 (or the pseudogene TRBV3-2) and TRBJ1-2, with a possible D match to TRBD1 (5 bases). V dropped 4 bases and J dropped 4 bases, with 10 bases sitting between them. The V gene's germline CDR1 is LGHDT and CDR2 YNNKEL (reference sequence). CDR3 size: 13 residues. CDR3 coding DNA: TGTGCCAGCAGCCTAGAGGGGCTCTATGGCTACACCTTC. Amino acids: CASSLEGLYGYTF.

Comments on this clone: This sample includes further DNA sequences coding for the same CDR3. J is TRBJ1-1 and V is TRBV5-1, with TRBD1 matching 7 bases. After removal of 4 bases from V and 1 base from J, the junction contained 4 bases not matched to a gene. The germline V gene has CDR1 SGHRS and CDR2 YFSETQ. The CDR3 is 14 residues long. The CDR3 DNA follows: TGCGCCAGCAGCAGGGGACAGTCGAACACTGAAGCTTTCTTT. Amino acid sequence: CASSRGQSNTEAFF.

The V gene is TRBV30, the J gene TRBJ2-1, with a weak D call TRBD2 (6 bases). This CDR3 comprises 16 residues. Germline CDR1 and CDR2: GTSNPN and SVGIG (reference sequence). V lost 0 bases to trimming and J lost 4 bases, with 16 bases between them. CDR3 DNA sequence: TGTGCCTGGAGTGTACAGGCGGGAACTCTATACAATGAGCAGTTCTTC. It encodes CAWSVQAGTLYNEQFF.